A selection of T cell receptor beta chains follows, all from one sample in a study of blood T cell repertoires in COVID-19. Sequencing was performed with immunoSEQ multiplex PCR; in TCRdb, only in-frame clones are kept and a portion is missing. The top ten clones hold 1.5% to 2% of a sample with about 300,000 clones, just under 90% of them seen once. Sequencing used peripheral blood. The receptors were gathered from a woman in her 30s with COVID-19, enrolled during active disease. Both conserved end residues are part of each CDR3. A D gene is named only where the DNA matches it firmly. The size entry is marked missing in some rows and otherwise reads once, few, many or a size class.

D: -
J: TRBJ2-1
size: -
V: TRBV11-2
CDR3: CASSPDSNEQFF
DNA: TGTGCCAGCAGCCCCGACAGCAATGAGCAGTTCTTC

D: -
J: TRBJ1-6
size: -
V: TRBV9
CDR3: CASSSLGQGFNSPLHF
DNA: TGTGCCAGCAGCTCCTTGGGCCAGGGGTTTAATTCACCCCTCCACTTT

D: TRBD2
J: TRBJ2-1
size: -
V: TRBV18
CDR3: CASSPPGGAHEQFF
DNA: TGTGCCAGCTCACCACCCGGGGGGGCCCATGAGCAGTTCTTC

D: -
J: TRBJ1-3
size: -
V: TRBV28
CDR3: CASRLSSALRNTIYF
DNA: TGTGCCAGCAGACTCAGTAGCGCGCTAAGAAACACCATATATTTT

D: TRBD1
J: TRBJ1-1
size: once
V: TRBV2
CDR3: CASSYGQGNTEAFF
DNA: TGTGCCAGCAGTTACGGACAGGGGAACACTGAAGCTTTCTTT

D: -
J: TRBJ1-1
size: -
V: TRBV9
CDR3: CASSVDPGAGSEAFF
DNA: TGTGCCAGCAGCGTAGACCCGGGCGCGGGATCTGAAGCTTTCTTT

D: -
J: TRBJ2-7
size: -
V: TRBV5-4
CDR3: CASSWQDKSYEQYF
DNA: TGTGCCAGCAGCTGGCAGGACAAGTCCTACGAGCAGTACTTC

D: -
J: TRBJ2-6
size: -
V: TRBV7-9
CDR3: CASSPPAGANVLTF
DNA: TGTGCCAGCAGCCCCCCAGCTGGGGCCAACGTCCTGACTTTC

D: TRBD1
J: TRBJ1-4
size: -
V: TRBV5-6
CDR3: CASSLAGTGYEKLFF
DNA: TGTGCCAGCAGCTTGGCCGGGACAGGATACGAAAAACTGTTTTTT

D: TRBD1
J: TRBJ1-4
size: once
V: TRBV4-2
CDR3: CASSQQTGPNEKLFF
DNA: TGTGCCAGCAGCCAACAGACAGGGCCTAATGAAAAACTGTTTTTT

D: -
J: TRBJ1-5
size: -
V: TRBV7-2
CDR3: CASSLTQTGHQHF
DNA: TGTGCCAGCAGCTTAACCCAGACAGGTCACCAGCATTTT

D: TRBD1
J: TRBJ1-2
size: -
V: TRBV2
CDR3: CASSEGEGGIYGYTF
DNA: TGTGCCAGCAGTGAAGGCGAAGGGGGCATCTATGGCTACACCTTC

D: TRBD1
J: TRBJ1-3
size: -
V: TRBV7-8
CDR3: CASSSEWTGKSGNTIYF
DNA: TGTGCCAGCAGCTCAGAGTGGACAGGGAAGTCTGGAAACACCATATATTTT

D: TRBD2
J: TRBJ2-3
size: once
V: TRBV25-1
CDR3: CASSELRGGRDTQYF
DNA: TGTGCCAGCAGTGAACTGCGGGGGGGCCGAGATACGCAGTATTTT

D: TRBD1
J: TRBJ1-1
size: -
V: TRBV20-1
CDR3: CSASQGVRAEAFF
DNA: TGCAGTGCTAGTCAGGGGGTGAGGGCTGAAGCTTTCTTT

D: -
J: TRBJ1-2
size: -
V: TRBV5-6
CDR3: CASSLESRGAYGYTF
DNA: TGTGCCAGCAGCTTGGAGTCCCGGGGGGCATATGGCTACACCTTC

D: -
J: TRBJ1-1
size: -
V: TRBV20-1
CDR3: CRAVGGPEAFF
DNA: TGCAGGGCGGTAGGGGGTCCTGAAGCTTTCTTT

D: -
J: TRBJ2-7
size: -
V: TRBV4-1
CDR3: CASSQAGGPSYEQYF
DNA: TGCGCCAGCAGCCAAGCCGGGGGGCCCTCCTACGAGCAGTACTTC

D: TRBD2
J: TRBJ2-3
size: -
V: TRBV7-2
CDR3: CASSQRISSGGGTQYF
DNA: TGTGCCAGCAGCCAGCGCATTTCCAGCGGGGGCGGTACGCAGTATTTT

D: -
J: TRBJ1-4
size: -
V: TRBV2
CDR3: CACKGTRVQGSEKLFF
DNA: TGTGCCTGCAAAGGGACTCGGGTGCAGGGCAGCGAAAAACTGTTTTTT

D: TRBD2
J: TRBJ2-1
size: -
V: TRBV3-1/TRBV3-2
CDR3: CASSFVRGGVDEQFF
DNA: TGTGCCAGCAGCTTCGTTCGGGGGGGCGTCGATGAGCAGTTCTTC

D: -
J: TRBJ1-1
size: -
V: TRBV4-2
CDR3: CASSQLVGRDTEAFF
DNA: TGTGCCAGCAGCCAATTAGTCGGCCGGGACACTGAAGCTTTCTTT

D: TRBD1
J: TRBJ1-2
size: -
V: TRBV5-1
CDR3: CASSLGQQTGHGYTF
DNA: TGCGCCAGCAGCTTGGGACAACAGACAGGGCATGGCTACACCTTC

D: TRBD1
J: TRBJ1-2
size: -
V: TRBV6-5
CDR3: CATSQGWLSNYGYTF
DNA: TGTGCCACTTCACAGGGGTGGTTATCTAACTATGGCTACACCTTC

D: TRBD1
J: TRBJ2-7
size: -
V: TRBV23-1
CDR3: CASSRLRTGAIPTYEQYF
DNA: TGCGCCAGCAGTCGCCTCAGGACAGGGGCCATCCCAACCTACGAGCAGTACTTC

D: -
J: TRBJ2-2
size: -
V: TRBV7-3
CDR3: CASSLAGATSGELFF
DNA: TGTGCCAGCAGCTTAGCGGGGGCCACTTCCGGGGAGCTGTTTTTT

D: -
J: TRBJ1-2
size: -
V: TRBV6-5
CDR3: CASRRDYGYTF
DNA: TGTGCCAGTCGGAGAGACTATGGCTACACCTTC

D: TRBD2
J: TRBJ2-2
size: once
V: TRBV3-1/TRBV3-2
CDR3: CASSRQRGGNTGELFF
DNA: TGTGCCAGCAGCCGTCAGCGGGGGGGGAACACCGGGGAGCTGTTTTTT

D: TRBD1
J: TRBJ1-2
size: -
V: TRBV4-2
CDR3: CASSQGIRAGTGTSYDYGYTF
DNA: TGTGCCAGCAGCCAAGGAATCCGTGCCGGGACAGGGACTAGTTATGACTATGGCTACACCTTC

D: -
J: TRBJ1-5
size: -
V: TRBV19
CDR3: CASNPGSWAQPQHF
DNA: TGTGCCAGTAACCCAGGGTCATGGGCTCAGCCCCAGCATTTT

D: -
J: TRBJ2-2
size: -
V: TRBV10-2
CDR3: CALHRPGQNTGELFF
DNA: TGCGCCCTTCATCGACCGGGACAAAACACCGGGGAGCTGTTTTTT

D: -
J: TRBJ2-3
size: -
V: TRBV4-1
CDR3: CASSQGSRVQGTQYF
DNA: TGCGCCAGCAGCCAAGGATCCAGGGTCCAAGGTACGCAGTATTTT

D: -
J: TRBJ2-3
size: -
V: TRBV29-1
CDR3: CSVATARSTDTQYF
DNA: TGCAGCGTTGCTACAGCCAGAAGCACAGATACGCAGTATTTT

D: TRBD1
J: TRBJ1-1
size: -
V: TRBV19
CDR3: CASSTSTGTGLSFF
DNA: TGTGCCAGTAGTACTTCGACCGGGACAGGGTTGTCTTTCTTT

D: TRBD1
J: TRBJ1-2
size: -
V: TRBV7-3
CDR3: CASSAGTGYGYTF
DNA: TGTGCCAGCAGCGCCGGGACAGGATATGGCTACACCTTC

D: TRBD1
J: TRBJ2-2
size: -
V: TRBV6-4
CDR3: CASAKGADTGELFF
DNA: TGTGCCAGCGCTAAGGGGGCGGACACCGGGGAGCTGTTTTTT

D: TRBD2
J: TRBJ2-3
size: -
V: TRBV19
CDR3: CASTGERGIATHTDTQYF
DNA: TGTGCCAGTACTGGGGAGCGGGGGATAGCTACGCACACAGATACGCAGTATTTT

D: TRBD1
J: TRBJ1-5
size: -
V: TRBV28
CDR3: CASSLTGGSNQPQHF
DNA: TGTGCCAGCAGTCTGACAGGGGGAAGCAATCAGCCCCAGCATTTT

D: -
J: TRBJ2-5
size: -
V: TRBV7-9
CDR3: CASSLEQGSQETQYF
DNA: TGTGCCAGCAGCTTAGAACAGGGAAGCCAAGAGACCCAGTACTTC

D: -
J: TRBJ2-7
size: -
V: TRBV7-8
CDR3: CASSSLYGSYEQYF
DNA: TGTGCCAGCAGCTCACTGTACGGGTCCTACGAGCAGTACTTC

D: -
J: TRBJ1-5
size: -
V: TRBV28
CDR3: CASSYGGGHNQPQHF
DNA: TGTGCCAGCAGTTACGGGGGGGGACACAATCAGCCCCAGCATTTT

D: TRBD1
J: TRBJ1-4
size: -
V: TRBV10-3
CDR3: CAIQGSTNEKLFF
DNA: TGTGCCATACAGGGGTCAACTAATGAAAAACTGTTTTTT

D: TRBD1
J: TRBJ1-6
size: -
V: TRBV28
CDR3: CASSLTGTGNSPLHF
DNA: TGTGCCAGCAGTTTGACAGGGACGGGGAATTCACCCCTCCACTTT

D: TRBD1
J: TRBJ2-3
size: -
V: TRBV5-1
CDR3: CASSNGQGTDTQYF
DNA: TGCGCCAGCAGCAACGGACAGGGCACAGATACGCAGTATTTT

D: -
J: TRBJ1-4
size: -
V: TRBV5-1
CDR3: CASSPTPVGTNEKLFF
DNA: TGCGCCAGCAGCCCCACCCCGGTTGGAACTAATGAAAAACTGTTTTTT

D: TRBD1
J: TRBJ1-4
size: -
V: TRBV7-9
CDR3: CASRRVGDRGEKLFF
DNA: TGTGCCAGCAGAAGAGTAGGGGACAGGGGGGAAAAACTGTTTTTT

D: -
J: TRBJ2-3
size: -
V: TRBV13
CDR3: CASSLWAGGADTQYF
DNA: TGTGCCAGCAGCTTATGGGCTGGAGGGGCAGATACGCAGTATTTT

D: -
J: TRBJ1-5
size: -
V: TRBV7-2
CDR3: CASSLAGINQPQHF
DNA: TGTGCCAGCAGCCTGGCAGGGATTAATCAGCCCCAGCATTTT

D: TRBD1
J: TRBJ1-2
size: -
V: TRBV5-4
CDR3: CASSLDWTGGYTF
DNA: TGTGCCAGCAGCTTGGATTGGACAGGTGGCTACACCTTC

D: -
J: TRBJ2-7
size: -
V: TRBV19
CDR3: CASSITIKGHYEQYF
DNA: TGTGCCAGTAGTATAACCATTAAGGGACATTACGAGCAGTACTTC

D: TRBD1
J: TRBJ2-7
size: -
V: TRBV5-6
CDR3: CASSYYTGAYEQYF
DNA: TGTGCCAGCAGCTACTATACAGGGGCCTACGAGCAGTACTTC

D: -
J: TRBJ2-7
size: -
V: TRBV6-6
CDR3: CASSYSLRSGQYF
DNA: TGTGCCAGCAGTTACTCACTCCGGTCCGGGCAGTACTTC